The 22 T cell receptor beta chains presented below share a single source sample, sequenced in a study of T-cell reconstitution after alpha-beta-depleted transplantation in children (dated by TCRdb to 2016 to 2017). Interpreted using the paper, the treatment or condition label stands for: allogeneic hematopoietic cell transplantation with graft depleted of TCRalphabeta T cells and CD19 B cells. Libraries were prepared through PCR. TCRdb names Illumina HiSeq 2500 as the instrument used. TCR libraries were prepared with molecular barcoding, using unique molecular identifiers to normalize TCRbeta repertoire quantification. TCRdb redid the processing of the public reads, applying fastp at Q25 and MiXCR, and retained in-frame beta chains. Entries are consolidated by CDR3 protein sequence, retaining the most common genes and DNA. A total of some 460,000 distinct CDR3 sequences appear in this sample, about a sixth of them only once. Of the sample, just under 30% is held by the ten largest clones.

The source was PBMCs, mostly from graft donor cells, collected 360 days after TCRalphabeta/CD19-depleted stem cell transplant. Source of these receptors: a boy younger than two who had a stem cell transplant for Wiskott-Aldrich syndrome, so the T cells may come from the graft donor.

This clonotype was seen more than once but under ten times. This chain connects TRBV24-1 to TRBJ2-3, with 10 bases fitting TRBD2. CDR1 and CDR2 from the germline V gene are KGHDR and SFDVKD. J lost 6 bases, V lost 6 bases, and 8 bases had no gene match. There are 15 residues in the CDR3. CDR3 in amino acids: CATSSSGRAEDTQYF. The CDR3 coding sequence is TGTGCCACCAGTTCGAGCGGGAGGGCCGAGGATACGCAGTATTTT.

This clonotype was seen a handful of times. The rearrangement uses TRBV6-6 and TRBJ1-5; D is unclear. Germline CDR1 reads MNHNY; CDR2 reads SVGAGI (reference sequence). CDR3 length equals 12 residues. The V end was cut by 6 bases, the J end by 6 bases, with 9 bases between. The CDR3 DNA follows: TGTGCCAGCAGGTCACGTTCTCAGCCCCAGCATTTT. It yields the protein CASRSRSQPQHF.

This sequence joins TRBV29-1 and TRBJ2-3, with D maybe TRBD2 (6 bases). Germline assignment: CDR1 SQVTM and CDR2 ANQGSEA. This CDR3 has 13 amino acids. The V gene lost 5 bases and the J gene lost 0 bases, with 9 bases spanning the gap. This CDR3 is CSVKGRSTDTQYF. The CDR3 nucleotides are TGCAGCGTTAAGGGGAGGAGCACAGATACGCAGTATTTT.

This clonotype was observed at least ten times. J is TRBJ2-2 and V is TRBV6-5, with 8 bases that match TRBD2. The V gene's germline CDR1 is MNHEY and CDR2 SVGAGI. V trimming: 0 bases; J trimming: 5 bases; junction bases outside the gene matches: 5. This CDR3 region has 16 residues. The CDR3 protein is CASSYSRGGRTGELFF. In nucleotides, the CDR3 is TGTGCCAGCAGTTACTCCCGGGGGGGCCGGACCGGGGAGCTGTTTTTT.

This clonotype came up a few times. V is TRBV4-1 and J is TRBJ2-5; TRBD1 matches at 8 bases. The CDR3 has 19 amino acids. From germline, CDR1 is MGHRA and CDR2 YSYEKL. V was pared by 1 base and J by 2 bases, with 15 bases of the junction left unmatched. The CDR3 here is CASSQGRVMRDRSQETQYF. The DNA of the CDR3 is TGCGCCAGCAGCCAAGGGAGGGTGATGAGGGACAGGTCTCAAGAGACCCAGTACTTC.

This chain uses TRBV5-1 with TRBJ2-5; possible D gene TRBD1, 5 bases. Germline V gene lookup returns CDR1 SGHRS and CDR2 YFSETQ. The CDR3 is 14 residues long. With 0 bases removed from V and 5 bases from J, the gap between germline ends came to 11 bases. The CDR3 DNA sequence: TGCGCCAGCAGCTTGGAACCAGGGATGGAGACCCAGTACTTC. Encoded protein: CASSLEPGMETQYF.

J is TRBJ1-4 and V is TRBV4-3; the D is unclear. This CDR3 contains 16 residues. Germline CDR1 is LGHNA and CDR2 is YSLEER. The V gene lost 1 base and the J gene lost 0 bases, with 9 bases spanning the gap. The CDR3 bases are TGCGCCAGCAGCCAAGTTATTCCAGCAACTAATGAAAAACTGTTTTTT. Translation gives CASSQVIPATNEKLFF.

This chain uses TRBV20-1 with TRBJ2-2; D may be TRBD1 or TRBD2 (7 bases each). The CDR3 is 16 amino acids. The V gene lost 1 base and the J gene lost 6 bases, with 18 bases spanning the gap. Per the germline V gene, CDR1 is DFQATT and CDR2 is SNEGSKA (reference sequence). CDR3 loop: CSARGISRGRAGELFF. CDR3 nucleotide sequence: TGCAGTGCTAGAGGGATTAGCAGGGGGAGGGCCGGGGAGCTGTTTTTT.

This clonotype appeared a single time. The chain uses TRBV7-9 and TRBJ2-1; TRBD2 matches 13 bases. After removal of 8 bases from V and 7 bases from J, the junction contained 14 bases not matched to a gene. Germline V gene data show CDR1 as SEHNR and CDR2 as FQNEAQ (reference sequence). The CDR3 is 17 amino acids. CDR3 nucleotides: TGTGCCAGCTCTCCCCCCGGGACTAGCGGGAAATTGAATGAGCAGTTCTTC. It translates to CASSPPGTSGKLNEQFF.

In its sample, this clonotype was seen many times. This chain connects TRBV5-1 to TRBJ2-2; no reliable D call. The CDR3 runs 14 residues. Deletions cut 6 bases from V and 1 base from J, with 10 bases between. Germline lookup yields CDR1 SGHRS and CDR2 YFSETQ. CDR3 sequence (DNA): TGCGCCAGCACTGAAACGCTGAACACCGGGGAGCTGTTTTTT. Protein sequence: CASTETLNTGELFF.

This chain joins TRBV10-3 and TRBJ2-7, with D possibly being TRBD1 (5 bases). V dropped 10 bases and J dropped 0 bases, with 10 bases sitting between them. The CDR3 is 12 residues long. Germline values: CDR1 ENHRY, CDR2 SYGVKD. The CDR3 coding sequence is TGTGCCACCAGACAGAGCTCCTACGAGCAGTACTTC. Translation gives CATRQSSYEQYF.

This clonotype has only one observation. The V and J genes are TRBV6-2 or TRBV6-3 and TRBJ2-3; D possibly corresponds to TRBD2 (5 bases). V gave up 6 bases and J gave up 4 bases, with 11 bases separating them. Looked up from germline, CDR1 is MNHEY and CDR2 is SVGEGT. The CDR3 sequence is 13 residues long. The CDR3 spells CASRRAGPDTQYF. In DNA form, the CDR3 reads TGTGCCAGCAGGAGGGCAGGACCAGATACGCAGTATTTT.

The chain uses TRBV10-3 and TRBJ1-2; D is uncertain. V was pared by 0 bases and J by 6 bases, with 11 bases between. The germline CDR1 and CDR2 sequences are ENHRY and SYGVKD. The CDR3 has 14 amino acids. CDR3 nucleotide sequence: TGTGCCATCAGTGAGTCGTTAACACGGGATGGCTACACCTTC. Protein product: CAISESLTRDGYTF.

The chain employs TRBV15 and TRBJ2-7; a possible D gene is TRBD2 (5 bases). Trimming cost V 5 bases and J 7 bases, with 9 bases left between them. This CDR3 comprises 11 residues. Germline CDR1 LNHNV, CDR2 YYDKDF (reference sequence). The chain's CDR3 is CATSGSGEQYF. The CDR3 bases are TGTGCCACCAGCGGCTCGGGGGAGCAGTACTTC.

This clonotype appeared a few times. The chain carries TRBV18 and TRBJ2-3, with TRBD1 identical over 9 bases. The V and J ends lost 3 bases and 3 bases, in that order; junction bases with no gene match: 4. The CDR3 length is 15 residues. Germline loops: CDR1 KGHSH, CDR2 LQKENI. The CDR3, as DNA: TGTGCCAGCTCACCGACAGGGGGGAGGACAGATACGCAGTATTTT. Its protein product is CASSPTGGRTDTQYF.

V is TRBV10-3 and J is TRBJ1-6; TRBD1 agrees at 9 bases. Germline V CDR1 and CDR2: ENHRY, SYGVKD. The V gene end was trimmed by 0 bases and the J gene end by 5 bases; junction bases not matched to a gene: 2. The length of the CDR3 is 16 residues. In nucleotides, the CDR3 is TGTGCCATCAGTGAGTCAAGGGACAGGGATAATTCACCCCTCCACTTT. Its protein is CAISESRDRDNSPLHF.

The chain carries TRBV4-2 and TRBJ1-2; 10 bases align to TRBD1. CDR3 length equals 16 residues. CDR1 is LGHNA and CDR2 is YNFKEQ in the germline V gene. V lost 3 bases and J lost 5; bases outside the gene matches: 9. The DNA for the CDR3 is TGTGCCAGCAGCCAGGGGGACAGGGGCTTTATTTATGGCTACACCTTC. As protein: CASSQGDRGFIYGYTF.

A few counts support this clonotype. J is TRBJ2-2 and V is TRBV10-3; D unclear. The germline V and J ends were trimmed by 5 bases and 3 bases, with 1 base remaining between them. The CDR3 loop spans 11 amino acids. CDR1 and CDR2 (germline): ENHRY, SYGVKD. Here the CDR3 reads CAISHTGELFF. CDR3 coding DNA: TGTGCCATCAGTCACACCGGGGAGCTGTTTTTT.

This clonotype was picked up a small number of times. This chain links TRBV10-3 with TRBJ2-3; 7 bases match TRBD2. J lost 4 bases, V lost 6 bases, and 13 bases had no gene match. The CDR3 extends over 16 amino acids. Looked up from germline, CDR1 is ENHRY and CDR2 is SYGVKD. The CDR3 DNA sequence: TGTGCCATCAGGCCCAAAGCGGGAAACCCATCAGATACGCAGTATTTT. This gives the protein CAIRPKAGNPSDTQYF.

The chain carries TRBV7-8 and TRBJ1-1, with 8 bases fitting TRBD1. The junction had 8 bases not matched to a gene; V was cut back by 5 bases and J by 3 bases. Per germline, CDR1 SGHVS and CDR2 FQNEAQ. This CDR3 has 15 residues. This CDR3 is CASSSRQGRDTEAFF. In nucleotides, the CDR3 is TGTGCCAGCAGCAGCCGACAGGGGCGAGACACTGAAGCTTTCTTT.

The chain combines TRBV7-8 with TRBJ2-2; the match to TRBD1 covers 8 bases. V shed 3 bases and J 7 bases; nucleotides not matched to a gene: 4. This CDR3 is built from 14 residues. The germline gives CDR1 SGHVS, CDR2 FQNEAQ. The CDR3 is CASSFYRGNGELFF. The CDR3 DNA sequence: TGTGCCAGCAGCTTTTACAGGGGGAACGGGGAGCTGTTTTTT. Full variable domain (rest looked up from reference TRBV7-8 and TRBJ2-2): GAGVSQSPRYKVAKRGQDVALRCDPISGHVSLFWYQQALGQGPEFLTYFQNEAQLDKSGLPSDRFFAERPEGSVSTLKIQRTQQEDSAVYLCASSFYRGNGELFFGEGSRLTVL.

The CDR3 DNA is TGCAGTGCTAGAGATCTTCGGGGCTCCTACGAGCAGTACTTC. Protein sequence: CSARDLRGSYEQYF. The J gene is TRBJ2-7, the V gene TRBV20-1; D is possibly TRBD2 (5 bases). The CDR3 loop spans 14 amino acids. V was pared by 0 bases and J by 0 bases, with 9 bases between. Per the germline V gene, CDR1 is DFQATT and CDR2 is SNEGSKA (reference sequence).